This T cell receptor (beta chain) was recovered during a study of monozygotic twins with inflammatory bowel disease. Study-wide results and limits: IBD patients shared fewer clonotypes with other individuals than healthy twins, especially patients with disease activity signs. The study supported no single strong signal or clonotype linked to IBD.

Researchers collected more than 2 ml of blood per donor. The V gene's germline CDR1 is SGHRS and CDR2 YFSETQ. This CDR3 has 14 residues. Each CDR3 protein gets one entry in TCRdb, which reprocessed the 5' RACE reads and gives no DNA. The sample totals 300,000 to 400,000 distinct CDR3 sequences. Regarding this clonotype: Its antigen remains unknown.

This TCR derives from a human donor with ulcerative colitis or Crohn's disease, or a healthy co-twin of an affected twin (not recorded which). The chain is built from TRBV5-1 and TRBJ2-7; absent DNA, TCRdb's TRBD1 call cannot be checked. Sequenced sample: blood. CDR3 protein: CASSFRDSTYEQYF.